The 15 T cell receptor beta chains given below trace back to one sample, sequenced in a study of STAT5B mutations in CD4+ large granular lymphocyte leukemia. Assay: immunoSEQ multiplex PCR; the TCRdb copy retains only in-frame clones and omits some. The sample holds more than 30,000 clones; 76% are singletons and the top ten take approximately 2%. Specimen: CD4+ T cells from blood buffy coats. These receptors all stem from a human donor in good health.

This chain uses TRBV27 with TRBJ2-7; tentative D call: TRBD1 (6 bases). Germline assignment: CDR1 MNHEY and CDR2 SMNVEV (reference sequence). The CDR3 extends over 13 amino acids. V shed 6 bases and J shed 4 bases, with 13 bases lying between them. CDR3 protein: CASRLQGDYEQYF. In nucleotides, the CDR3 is TGTGCCAGCAGGCTACAGGGAGATTACGAGCAGTACTTC.

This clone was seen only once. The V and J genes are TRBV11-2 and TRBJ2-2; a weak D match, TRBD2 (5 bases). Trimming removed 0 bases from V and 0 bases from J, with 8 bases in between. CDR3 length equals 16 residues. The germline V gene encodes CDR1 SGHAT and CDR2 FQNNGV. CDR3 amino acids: CASSLDFGANTGELFF. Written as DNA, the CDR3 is TGTGCCAGCAGCTTAGATTTCGGGGCGAACACCGGGGAGCTGTTTTTT.

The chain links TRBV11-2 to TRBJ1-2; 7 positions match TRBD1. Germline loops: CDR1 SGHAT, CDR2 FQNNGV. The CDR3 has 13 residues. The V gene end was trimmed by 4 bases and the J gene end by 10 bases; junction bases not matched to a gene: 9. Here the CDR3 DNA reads TGTGCCAGCAGCTCGGGGCAGGGGGTATTCTACACCTTC. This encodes CASSSGQGVFYTF.

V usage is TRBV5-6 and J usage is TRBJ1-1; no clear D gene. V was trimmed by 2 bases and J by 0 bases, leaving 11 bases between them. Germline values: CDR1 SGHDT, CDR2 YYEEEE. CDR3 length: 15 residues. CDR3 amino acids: CASSFFNRLNTEAFF. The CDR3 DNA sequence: TGTGCCAGCAGCTTCTTTAATCGCCTGAACACTGAAGCTTTCTTT.

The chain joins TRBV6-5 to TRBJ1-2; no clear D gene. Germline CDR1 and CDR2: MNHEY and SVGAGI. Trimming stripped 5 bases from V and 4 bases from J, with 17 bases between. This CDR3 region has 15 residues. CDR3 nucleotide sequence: TGTGCCAGCAGTAACCCCTTGAGGAATACCTATGGCTACACCTTC. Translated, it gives CASSNPLRNTYGYTF.

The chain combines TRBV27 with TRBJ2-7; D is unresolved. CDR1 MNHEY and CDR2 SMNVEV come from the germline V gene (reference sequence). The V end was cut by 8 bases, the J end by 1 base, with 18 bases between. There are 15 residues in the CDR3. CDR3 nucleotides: TGTGCCAGCCGCTCCCTGGGGTTAATTTCCTACGAGCAGTACTTC. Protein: CASRSLGLISYEQYF.

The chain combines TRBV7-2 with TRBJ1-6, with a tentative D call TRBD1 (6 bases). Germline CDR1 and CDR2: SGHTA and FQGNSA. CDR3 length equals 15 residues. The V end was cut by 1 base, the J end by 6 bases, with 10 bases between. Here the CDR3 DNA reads TGTGCCAGCAGCTTAGGCTCGGGGGCTAATTCACCCCTCCACTTT. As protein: CASSLGSGANSPLHF.

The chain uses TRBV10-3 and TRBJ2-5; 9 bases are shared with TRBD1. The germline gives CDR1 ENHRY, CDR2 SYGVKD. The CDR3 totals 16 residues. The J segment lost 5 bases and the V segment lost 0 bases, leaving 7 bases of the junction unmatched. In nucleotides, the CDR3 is TGTGCCATCAGTGAGTCGTCCGGGACAGGGAGGGAGACCCAGTACTTC. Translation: CAISESSGTGRETQYF.

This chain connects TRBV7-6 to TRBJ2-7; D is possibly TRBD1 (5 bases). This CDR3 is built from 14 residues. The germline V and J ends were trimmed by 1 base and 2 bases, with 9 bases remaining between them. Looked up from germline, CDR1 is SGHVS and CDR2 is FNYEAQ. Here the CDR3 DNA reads TGTGCCAGCAGCTTAGGGACATTGACCTACGAGCAGTACTTC. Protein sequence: CASSLGTLTYEQYF.

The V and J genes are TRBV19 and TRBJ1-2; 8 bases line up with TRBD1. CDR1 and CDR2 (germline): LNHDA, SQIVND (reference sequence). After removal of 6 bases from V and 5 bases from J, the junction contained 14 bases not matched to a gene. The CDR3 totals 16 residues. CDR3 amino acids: CASSNLPGQVFYGYTF. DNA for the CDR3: TGTGCCAGTAGCAATTTACCGGGACAGGTTTTTTATGGCTACACCTTC.

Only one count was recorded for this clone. In DNA form, the CDR3 reads TGTGCCTGGAGTGCTAAGGCAGATACGCAGTATTTT. The encoded protein is CAWSAKADTQYF. This sequence joins TRBV30 and TRBJ2-3; D is undetermined. Germline V gene sequence: CDR1 GTSNPN, CDR2 SVGIG (reference sequence). The germline V and J ends were trimmed by 1 base and 4 bases, with 6 bases remaining between them. The CDR3 extends over 12 amino acids.

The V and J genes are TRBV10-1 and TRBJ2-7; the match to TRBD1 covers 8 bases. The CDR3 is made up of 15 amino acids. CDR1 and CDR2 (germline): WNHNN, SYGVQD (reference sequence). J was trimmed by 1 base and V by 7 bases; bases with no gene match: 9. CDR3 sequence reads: CASIPGTGGSYEQYF. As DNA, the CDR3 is TGCGCCAGCATACCCGGGACAGGCGGTTCCTACGAGCAGTACTTC.

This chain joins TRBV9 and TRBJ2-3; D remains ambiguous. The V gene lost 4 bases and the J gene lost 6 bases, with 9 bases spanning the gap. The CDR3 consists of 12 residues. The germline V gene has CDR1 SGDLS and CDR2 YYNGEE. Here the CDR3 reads CASSILMDTQYF. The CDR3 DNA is TGTGCCAGCAGCATCTTGATGGATACGCAGTATTTT.

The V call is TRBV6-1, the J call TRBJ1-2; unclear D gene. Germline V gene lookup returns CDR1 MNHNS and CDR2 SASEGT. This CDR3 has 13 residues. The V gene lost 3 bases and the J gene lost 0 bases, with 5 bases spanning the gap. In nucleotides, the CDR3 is TGTGCCAGCAGTGACAAACCTAACTATGGCTACACCTTC. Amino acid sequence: CASSDKPNYGYTF.

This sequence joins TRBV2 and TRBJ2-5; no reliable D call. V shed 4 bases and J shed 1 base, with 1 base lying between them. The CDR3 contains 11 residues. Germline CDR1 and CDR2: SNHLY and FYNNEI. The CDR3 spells CASSAQETQYF. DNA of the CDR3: TGTGCCAGCAGTGCCCAAGAGACCCAGTACTTC.